The 27 T cell receptor beta chains below all came from one sample that was sequenced in a study of OX40 agonist ivuxolimab in advanced cancers. Profiling relied on immunoSEQ multiplex PCR, and the TCRdb table lists in-frame clones only, not all of them. Of 85,000 to 130,000 clones listed, 90% are singletons. The sample in question was CD4+ or CD8+ T cells sorted from blood, obtained in a trial of the OX40 agonist ivuxolimab. These receptor sequences come from an adult with an advanced solid tumor such as melanoma, head and neck, liver or kidney cancer.

The rearrangement uses TRBV6-1 and TRBJ2-7; 7 bases are shared with TRBD2. This CDR3 spans 13 amino acids. The V gene's germline CDR1 is MNHNS and CDR2 SASEGT. The V gene end was trimmed by 7 bases and the J gene end by 2 bases; junction bases not matched to a gene: 5. This CDR3 is CASNLGGAYEQYF. The CDR3 nucleotides read TGTGCCAGCAACCTGGGGGGGGCCTACGAGCAGTACTTC.

V and J are TRBV7-9 and TRBJ2-1; D gene ambiguous. V was shortened by 5 bases and J by 7 bases, with 15 bases between the two germline ends. This CDR3 is built from 14 residues. CDR1 SEHNR and CDR2 FQNEAQ come from the germline V gene (reference sequence). CDR3 amino acids: CASSKEVLVNEQFF. The CDR3 nucleotides are TGTGCCAGCAGCAAAGAGGTACTGGTTAATGAGCAGTTCTTC.

The genes are TRBV2 and TRBJ2-3; 9 bases are shared with TRBD2. CDR3 length: 15 residues. J lost 4 bases, V lost 3 bases, and 5 bases had no gene match. Germline loops: CDR1 SNHLY, CDR2 FYNNEI. The CDR3 loop is CASSENSGRSDTQYF. CDR3 sequence (DNA): TGTGCCAGCAGTGAGAATAGCGGGAGATCAGATACGCAGTATTTT.

The chain uses TRBV4-3 and TRBJ2-5; D not certain. V was trimmed by 1 base and J by 4 bases, leaving 7 bases between them. The germline V gene has CDR1 LGHNA and CDR2 YSLEER. The CDR3 contains 13 residues. This CDR3 reads CASSQGRLETQYF. CDR3 nucleotides: TGCGCCAGCAGCCAAGGCAGACTAGAGACCCAGTACTTC.

The rearrangement uses TRBV7-8 and TRBJ2-3; unclear D gene. Germline V gene data show CDR1 as SGHVS and CDR2 as FQNEAQ. Trimming took off 4 bases at V and 7 bases at J, with 12 bases between the two ends. The CDR3 has 13 amino acids. CDR3 bases: TGTGCCAGCAGCTATTTACGCAAAAATACGCAGTATTTT. It encodes CASSYLRKNTQYF.

This chain links TRBV5-1 with TRBJ2-2; D remains unclear. CDR3 length equals 15 residues. CDR1 is SGHRS and CDR2 is YFSETQ in the germline V gene. Trimming left V 0 bases short and J 7 bases short, with 13 bases between. CDR3 protein: CASSLGFRGSGELFF. The CDR3 coding sequence is TGCGCCAGCAGCTTGGGGTTTAGAGGAAGCGGGGAGCTGTTTTTT.

The chain uses TRBV19 and TRBJ1-1; the D is unclear. V dropped 0 bases and J dropped 0 bases, with 11 bases sitting between them. The CDR3 totals 16 residues. Germline CDR1 and CDR2: LNHDA and SQIVND (reference sequence). The CDR3 here is CASSIDMGTVNTEAFF. In DNA form, the CDR3 reads TGTGCCAGTAGTATAGATATGGGCACTGTGAACACTGAAGCTTTCTTT.

The gene calls are TRBV6-5 and TRBJ2-3, with D tentatively TRBD2 (7 bases). The length of the CDR3 is 14 residues. The ends were cut back, 5 bases at V and 7 bases at J, with 16 bases in the middle. Germline CDR1 is MNHEY and CDR2 is SVGAGI. CDR3 amino acids: CASSRTRGANTQYF. The CDR3 DNA is TGTGCCAGCAGTAGGACTAGGGGGGCAAATACGCAGTATTTT.

The rearrangement uses TRBV7-2 and TRBJ2-2; 10 nucleotides agree with TRBD2. The V segment lost 0 bases and the J segment 5 bases; nucleotides outside the gene matches: 3. This CDR3 region has 16 residues. Germline CDR1 is SGHTA and CDR2 is FQGNSA. The chain's CDR3 is CASSLALAGRTGELFF. CDR3 sequence (DNA): TGTGCCAGCAGCTTAGCACTAGCGGGACGTACCGGGGAGCTGTTTTTT.

The rearrangement links TRBV9 to TRBJ2-3; D may be TRBD1 (6 bases). The CDR3 extends over 18 amino acids. Germline CDR1 reads SGDLS; CDR2 reads YYNGEE. V shed 4 bases and J shed 2 bases, with 23 bases lying between them. The CDR3 loop reads CASSPRGSQTAATDTQYF. CDR3 DNA: TGTGCCAGCAGCCCAAGGGGGAGTCAGACTGCCGCCACAGATACGCAGTATTTT.

V and J are TRBV18 and TRBJ2-1, with TRBD2 identical over 7 bases. The CDR3 is 13 amino acids. V shed 6 bases, J shed 10 bases, and the junction held 9 bases outside the gene matches. The germline gives CDR1 KGHSH, CDR2 LQKENI. The CDR3 spells CASSGKRDGEQFF. The CDR3 DNA follows: TGTGCCAGCTCGGGGAAGCGGGATGGGGAGCAGTTCTTC.

This clone was found a few times. Additional DNA sequences in this sample encode the identical CDR3. The chain combines TRBV7-2 with TRBJ2-5; D uncertain. The CDR3 totals 12 residues. CDR1 SGHTA and CDR2 FQGNSA come from the germline V gene. The V and J ends lost 1 base and 5 bases respectively, with 5 bases between them. The DNA for the CDR3 is TGTGCCAGCAGCTTAGTCGGGGAGACCCAGTACTTC. Translation gives CASSLVGETQYF.

The J gene is TRBJ2-7, the V gene TRBV11-1; 9 nucleotides line up with TRBD2. The trim removed 5 bases at V and 2 bases at J, leaving 7 bases unmatched. The CDR3 length is 15 residues. Per the germline V gene, CDR1 is SGHAT and CDR2 is FQDESV (reference sequence). Here the CDR3 reads CASSSTGLAPYEQYF. As DNA, the CDR3 is TGTGCCAGCAGCAGCACGGGACTAGCCCCCTACGAGCAGTACTTC.

The chain carries TRBV7-2 and TRBJ2-7; 7 nucleotides match TRBD1. V dropped 1 base and J dropped 7; count of bases not matched to a gene: 4. The CDR3 is 13 amino acids. The V gene's germline CDR1 is SGHTA and CDR2 FQGNSA. For the CDR3, the DNA is TGTGCCAGCAGCTTAGACAGGGGCGGGGAGCAGTACTTC. Protein product: CASSLDRGGEQYF.

The chain uses TRBV7-6 and TRBJ1-1; TRBD1 agrees at 7 bases. CDR3 length equals 16 residues. CDR1 and CDR2 (germline): SGHVS, FNYEAQ. Losses at the gene ends were 5 bases for V and 1 base for J; bases not matched to a gene: 10. The CDR3 spells CASSGARGRGNTEAFF. In DNA, the CDR3 is TGTGCCAGCAGCGGTGCGAGGGGGCGAGGGAACACTGAAGCTTTCTTT.

This chain connects TRBV28 to TRBJ2-7, with 9 bases aligning to TRBD1. J lost 4 bases, V lost 5 bases, and 3 bases had no gene match. This CDR3 has 13 amino acids. From germline, CDR1 is MDHEN and CDR2 SYDVKM. The CDR3 reads CASSGTGRYEQYF. CDR3 DNA sequence: TGTGCCAGCAGTGGGACAGGGCGGTACGAGCAGTACTTC.

On this clone itself: At one end the junction does not follow the germline gene, possibly because of a read error. The chain employs TRBV28 and TRBJ2-7; D is possibly TRBD1 or TRBD2 (5 bases each). Per the germline V gene, CDR1 is MDHEN and CDR2 is SYDVKM. This CDR3 spans 14 amino acids. The CDR3 DNA is TGTGCGAGCAGGGACCGGCGGCACTCCTACGAGCAGTACTTC. Amino acids: CASRDRRHSYEQYF.

The rearrangement uses TRBV30 and TRBJ2-2; a possible D gene is TRBD1 (6 bases). V shed 2 bases and J shed 2 bases, with 9 bases lying between them. Per germline, CDR1 GTSNPN and CDR2 SVGIG (reference sequence). This CDR3 region has 14 residues. The CDR3 here is CAWSSQGNTGELFF. CDR3 coding DNA: TGTGCCTGGAGTTCACAGGGAAACACCGGGGAGCTGTTTTTT.

The genes are TRBV7-2 and TRBJ1-5; D not certain. V lost 5 bases and J 1 base, leaving 18 bases between the germline ends. In germline, CDR1 is SGHTA, CDR2 FQGNSA. CDR3 length: 17 residues. CDR3 residues: CASSPTGSTPSNQPQHF. The CDR3 nucleotides read TGTGCCAGCAGCCCCACGGGTAGCACACCGAGCAATCAGCCCCAGCATTTT.

This chain joins TRBV6-1 and TRBJ2-2, with 8 bases fitting TRBD2. Germline CDR1 is MNHNS and CDR2 is SASEGT. V was pared by 3 bases and J by 9 bases, with 9 bases of the junction left unmatched. The CDR3 has 15 amino acids. The CDR3 sequence is CASSDRGSGERELFF. CDR3 nucleotide sequence: TGTGCCAGCAGTGATCGGGGTAGCGGGGAGCGGGAGCTGTTTTTT.

CDR3 sequence reads: CASNRAGETRGEQYF. Here the CDR3 DNA reads TGTGCCAGCAACCGAGCGGGAGAGACCCGCGGTGAGCAGTACTTC. This sequence joins TRBV2 and TRBJ2-7; 8 bases agree with TRBD2. The germline V gene encodes CDR1 SNHLY and CDR2 FYNNEI. Unmatched junction bases numbered 15, after V lost 7 bases and J lost 7 bases. The CDR3 runs 15 residues.

The chain couples TRBV4-2 to TRBJ2-3, with 9 bases lining up with TRBD2. The germline CDR1 and CDR2 sequences are LGHNA and YNFKEQ. Trimming at V came to 2 bases and at J to 3 bases, leaving 15 bases not matched to a gene. This CDR3 has 19 residues. This CDR3 reads CASSQWVIAGDQGTDTQYF. The CDR3 nucleotides read TGTGCCAGCAGCCAATGGGTAATAGCGGGAGATCAAGGTACAGATACGCAGTATTTT.

This sequence joins TRBV7-2 and TRBJ2-7, with D perhaps TRBD1 or TRBD2 (6 bases each). CDR3 length: 15 amino acids. V was shortened by 5 bases and J by 1 base, with 15 bases between the two germline ends. Germline lookup yields CDR1 SGHTA and CDR2 FQGNSA. In nucleotides, the CDR3 is TGTGCCAGCAGCCCGCGTGGAGGGGGGTCCTACGAGCAGTACTTC. This sequence encodes CASSPRGGGSYEQYF.

The J gene is TRBJ2-3, the V gene TRBV7-2, with 11 bases identical to TRBD2. Losses at the gene ends were 5 bases for V and 5 bases for J; bases not matched to a gene: 6. Germline V lookup: CDR1 SGHTA, CDR2 FQGNSA. The CDR3 runs to 15 residues. DNA of the CDR3: TGTGCCAGCAGCAAACTAGCGGGAGTTGTAGATACGCAGTATTTT. It yields the protein CASSKLAGVVDTQYF.

This chain connects TRBV6-5 to TRBJ2-7; D possibly uses TRBD1 or TRBD2 (5 bases each). Trimming shortened V by 0 bases and J by 6 bases, and 9 bases separated the two germline ends. This CDR3 contains 13 residues. The germline gives CDR1 MNHEY, CDR2 SVGAGI. The CDR3 DNA is TGTGCCAGCAGTTACTCGGCAGGGACCGAGCAGTACTTC. Protein: CASSYSAGTEQYF.

Only a few counts were recorded for this clone. The chain uses TRBV21-1 and TRBJ2-7. TRBV21-1 is recorded as a pseudogene. This CDR3 comprises 10 residues. The CDR3 loop reads CASPPREQYF. The CDR3, as DNA: TGTGCCAGCCCCCCACGCGAGCAGTACTTC.

The chain employs TRBV6-5 and TRBJ2-5; D is possibly TRBD1 or TRBD2 (6 bases each). Germline V lookup: CDR1 MNHEY, CDR2 SVGAGI. Trimming shortened V by 5 bases and J by 5 bases, and 12 bases separated the two germline ends. The CDR3 has 13 amino acids. This CDR3 is CASSSWRGETQYF. For the CDR3, the DNA is TGTGCCAGCAGTAGCTGGAGGGGGGAGACCCAGTACTTC.